The TCR beta chain under discussion was sequenced for a study of Ad26.COV2.S vaccination and SARS-CoV-2 variants. Study in general: Donor joined the COV1001 Ad26.COV2.S trial arm.

Clones were sequenced by immunoSEQ multiplex PCR, and TCRdb holds only the in-frame ones, with some missing. Altogether roughly 300,000 clones are present, roughly 91% being singletons, with the ten largest covering approximately 5%. V lost 4 bases and J 7 bases, leaving 17 bases between the germline ends. The CDR3 has 15 amino acids. Germline loops: CDR1 LGHDT, CDR2 YNNKEL (reference sequence). Study results and limitations: With respect to non-spike TCR breadth, vaccine and placebo recipients were similar.

Described treatment: 15 to 20 received Ad26.COV2.S at low or high dose, single or two shots; 5 received placebo; per-sample allocation not given. The study sampled participants on day 63 after the first vaccine or placebo injection. In its sample, this clone was seen a few times. As yet, its antigen is unknown. The chain combines TRBV3-1 (or the pseudogene TRBV3-2) with TRBJ2-1, with TRBD2 as a possible D gene (7 bases). The input for sequencing was peripheral blood, taken in a trial of Ad26.COV2.S vaccine versus placebo. The source of this sequence is a person aged 18-65 years who received the Ad26.COV2.S COVID-19 vaccine or a placebo. The CDR3 protein is CASSPRGGGSNEQFF. As DNA, the CDR3 is TGTGCCAGCAGCCCAAGGGGGGGCGGCTCTAATGAGCAGTTCTTC.